Below, 6 T cell receptor beta chains from the same sample are listed, as sequenced in a study of CD8 T cells in ankylosing spondylitis. MiXCR, run by TCRdb on the 5' RACE reads, gives a single entry per CDR3 protein. This table has more than 650,000 distinct CDR3 sequences, 10% to 15% appearing once. Which antigens these TCRs recognize remains unknown. Whole-study findings and limits: The study identified a TCR beta motif of under ten highly homologous variants that appeared characteristic of ankylosing spondylitis blood.

The sample comprised blood, either unsorted or a sorted T cell fraction (not recorded which). These receptors originate from a male donor with ankylosing spondylitis.

This clonotype has only a few counts. The chain uses TRBV7-2 and TRBJ1-1, with D unclear. The CDR3 consists of 17 residues. V was clipped by 4 bases and J by 0 bases, with 18 bases between them. Germline CDR1 and CDR2: SGHTA and FQGNSA. DNA of the CDR3: TGTGCCAGCAGCTCGGGCCCCAAAAGGTCGGTGAACACTGAAGCTTTCTTT. It yields the protein CASSSGPKRSVNTEAFF.

This clonotype was detected ten times or more. This CDR3 is CSARGHRSWYSNQPQHF. The CDR3 coding sequence is TGCAGTGCTAGAGGTCACAGGTCCTGGTATAGCAATCAGCCCCAGCATTTT. V and J are TRBV20-1 and TRBJ1-5, with a tentative D call TRBD1 (5 bases). CDR3 length: 17 residues. Germline V gene sequence: CDR1 DFQATT, CDR2 SNEGSKA (reference sequence). The germline V and J ends were trimmed by 1 base and 0 bases, with 16 bases remaining between them.

The chain combines TRBV24-1 with TRBJ2-2, with 9 bases aligning to TRBD2. There are 14 residues in the CDR3. V shed 4 bases, J shed 10 bases, and the junction held 6 bases outside the gene matches. CDR1 and CDR2 from the germline V gene are KGHDR and SFDVKD. CDR3 amino acids: CATSDPSGAEELFF. In DNA form, the CDR3 reads TGTGCCACCAGTGACCCTAGCGGGGCGGAGGAGCTGTTTTTT.

The CDR3 region is CSANTETYNEQFF. In DNA form, the CDR3 reads TGCAGTGCAAATACAGAGACCTACAATGAGCAGTTCTTC. This chain links TRBV20-1 with TRBJ2-1; D is unresolved. The germline CDR1 and CDR2 sequences are DFQATT and SNEGSKA (reference sequence). V dropped 6 bases and J dropped 2 bases, with 11 bases sitting between them. This CDR3 contains 13 residues.

This chain connects TRBV20-1 to TRBJ1-5; tentatively, D is TRBD1 (5 bases). V was pared by 4 bases and J by 2 bases, with 12 bases between. Germline V lookup: CDR1 DFQATT, CDR2 SNEGSKA (reference sequence). This CDR3 has 14 amino acids. CDR3 loop: CSAMGQVGNQPQHF. The CDR3 DNA reads as TGCAGTGCTATGGGGCAGGTCGGCAATCAGCCCCAGCATTTT.

The rearrangement uses TRBV20-1 and TRBJ1-1; 10 nucleotides line up with TRBD1. Per germline, CDR1 DFQATT and CDR2 SNEGSKA (reference sequence). The CDR3 contains 14 residues. V shed 3 bases and J 3 bases; nucleotides not matched to a gene: 4. The DNA of the CDR3 is TGCAGTGCTAGCCCCGGGACAGGGGACACTGAAGCTTTCTTT. Translated: CSASPGTGDTEAFF.